The present TCR beta chain was sequenced within a study of Graves' ophthalmopathy and Graves' hyperthyroidism. Amplifying from RNA transcripts, the study obtained TCR beta CDR3 regions. Second-round multiplex PCR followed a first-round RT-PCR using HTBI primers. TCRdb processed the multiplex PCR reads anew with MiXCR; each CDR3 protein has one entry. Of roughly 500,000 distinct CDR3 sequences listed, around an eighth are singletons. This clonotype was picked up a small number of times. Other autoimmune diseases, uncontrolled infections, pregnancy or lactation ruled patients out of participation. V dropped 4 bases and J dropped 6 bases, with 17 bases sitting between them. This CDR3 is built from 14 residues. Germline V gene data show CDR1 as SGHKS and CDR2 as YYEKEE (reference sequence).

The chain recombines TRBV5-5 with TRBJ2-7; no reliable D call. The sequence came from a woman in her twenties or thirties with Graves' ophthalmopathy. The sample consisted of blood. The DNA for the CDR3 is TGTGCCAGCAGCAGCCAGCCCGACGTCGGCGAGCAGTACTTC. Its translation is CASSSQPDVGEQYF.